This TCR beta chain was found in a study of CD8+ T cells in alopecia areata. Sequencing relied on a cDNA template that was reverse transcribed from extracted RNA. Only in-frame clones appear in the TCRdb table, and some are missing; sequencing was by immunoSEQ multiplex PCR. The sample lists about 250,000 clones; roughly two thirds were seen once. This CDR3 contains 12 residues. Per the germline V gene, CDR1 is MGHRA and CDR2 is YSYEKL. V gave up 4 bases and J gave up 5 bases, with 7 bases separating them. V usage is TRBV4-1 and J usage is TRBJ2-3; the D is unclear. This sequence was found in a human donor with alopecia areata. This specimen was CD4+ T cells sorted from blood, taken at week 0. CDR3 coding DNA: TGCGCCAGCAGCCTGATTGGAGATACGCAGTATTTT. Its protein is CASSLIGDTQYF.